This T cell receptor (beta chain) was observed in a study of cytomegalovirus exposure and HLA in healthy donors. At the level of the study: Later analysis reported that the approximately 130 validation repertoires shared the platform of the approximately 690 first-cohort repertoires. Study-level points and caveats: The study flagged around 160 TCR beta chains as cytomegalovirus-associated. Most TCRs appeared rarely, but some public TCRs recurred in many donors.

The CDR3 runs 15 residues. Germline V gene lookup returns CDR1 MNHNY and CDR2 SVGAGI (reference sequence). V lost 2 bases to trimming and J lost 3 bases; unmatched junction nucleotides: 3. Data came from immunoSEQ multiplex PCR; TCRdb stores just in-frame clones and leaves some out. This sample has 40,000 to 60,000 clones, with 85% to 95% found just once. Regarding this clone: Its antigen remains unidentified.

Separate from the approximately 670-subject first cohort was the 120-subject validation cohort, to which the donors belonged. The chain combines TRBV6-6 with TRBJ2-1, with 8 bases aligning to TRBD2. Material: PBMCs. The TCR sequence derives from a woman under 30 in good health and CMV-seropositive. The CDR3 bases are TGTGCCAGCAGTTACGCAACTAGCGGCTACAATGAGCAGTTCTTC. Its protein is CASSYATSGYNEQFF.